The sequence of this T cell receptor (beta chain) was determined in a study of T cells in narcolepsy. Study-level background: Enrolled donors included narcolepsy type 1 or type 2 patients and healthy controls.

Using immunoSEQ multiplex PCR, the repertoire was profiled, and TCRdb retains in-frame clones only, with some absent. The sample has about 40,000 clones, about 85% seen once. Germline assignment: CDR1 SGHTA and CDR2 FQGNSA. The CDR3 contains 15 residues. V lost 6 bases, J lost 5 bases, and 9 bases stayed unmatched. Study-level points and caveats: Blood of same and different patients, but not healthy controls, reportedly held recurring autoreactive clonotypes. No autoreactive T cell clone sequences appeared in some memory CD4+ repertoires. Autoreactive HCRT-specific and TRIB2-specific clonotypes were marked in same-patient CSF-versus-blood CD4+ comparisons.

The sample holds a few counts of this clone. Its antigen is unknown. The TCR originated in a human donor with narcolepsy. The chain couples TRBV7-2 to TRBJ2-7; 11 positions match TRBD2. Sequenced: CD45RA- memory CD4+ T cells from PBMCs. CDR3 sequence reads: CASSFSGGAENEQYF. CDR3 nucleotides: TGTGCCAGCAGTTTTAGCGGGGGGGCTGAAAACGAGCAGTACTTC.